The T cell receptor (beta chain) under discussion was sequenced for a study of beta chain features in type 1 diabetes. Across the study: The samples had around 98 million sorted cells examined in all.

Comment on this clone: What it binds is unknown. Other nucleotide sequences from this sample produce the same CDR3.

Expressed TCRB transcripts got sequenced, as all isolated RNA was reverse transcribed. Clones were sequenced by immunoSEQ multiplex PCR, and TCRdb holds only the in-frame ones, with some missing. The repertoire consists of 150,000 to 180,000 clones, with 10% occurring once and the leading ten covering approximately 0.5%. This CDR3 spans 13 amino acids. V was shortened by 1 base and J by 0 bases, with 7 bases between the two germline ends. Germline CDR1 GTSNPN, CDR2 SVGIG (reference sequence). Findings of the study overall: A greater similarity of naive, central memory and Treg TCRB repertoires was seen among patients than among healthy donors. HLA effects on TCRB rearrangement stayed unresolved here. Moderate but significant shortening of TCRB CDR3s was recorded in all four CD4+ subsets from Type 1 diabetes patients.

V gene TRBV30 combines with J gene TRBJ2-7; D is possibly TRBD1 (5 bases). Source material: central memory CD4+ T cells from blood. The source is a man aged 25-45 years with type 1 diabetes. The CDR3 coding sequence is TGTGCCTGGAGTGATGGGGCCTCCTACGAGCAGTACTTC. Translation: CAWSDGASYEQYF. The full variable domain, in which reference TRBV30 and TRBJ2-7 provide the parts outside the CDR3, is SQTIHQWPATLVQPVGSPLSLECTVEGTSNPNLYWYRQAAGRGLQLLFYSVGIGQISSEVPQNLSASRPQDRQFILSSKKLLLSDSGFYLCAWSDGASYEQYFGPGTRLTVT.